The entry that follows covers one T cell receptor (beta chain) sequence. The antigen it binds to is not known. Reading from cysteine to phenylalanine, the CDR3 counts 16 amino acids. Only the protein is available. Looking up the germline V gene yields CDR1 MNHNS and CDR2 SASEGT. Sequenced on a NextSeq 550. The Human TCR Profiling Kit (MiLaboratory) was used to prepare UMI-labeled 5' RACE TRB cDNA libraries. cDNA synthesis used the entire amount of extracted RNA, and PCR amplification then used the entire amount of cDNA produced. Libraries were prepared in parallel using an identical number of PCR cycles. On the study's bioinformatics: About 50,000 +/- 10,000 unique UMI-labeled TRB cDNA molecules per library were extracted with MIGEC and MiXCR, with at least two reads per UMI required. Each library averaged about 37,000 +/- 9,700 functional in-frame TRB CDR3 nucleotide clonotypes without stop codons. Diversity metrics, including normalized Shannon-Wiener and Chao1, were computed in VDJtools after downsampling to 5000 UMI-labeled TRB molecules per sample. For the central five CDR3 residues, VDJtools calculated physicochemical properties weighted by clonotype size, namely interaction energy, strength, volume and Kidera factor 4. Each CDR3 protein sequence appears as one entry after TCRdb reprocessed the reads, and no DNA is included. It is TCRdb's table, rather than the study itself, that gives the V and J calls and clone size. The table held for this sample gives some 130,000 distinct CDR3 sequences. 0.45% to 0.55% of the sample is taken by the ten largest.

For every CD8+ T cell subset, a few hundred thousand cells were flow-sorted straight into RLT lysis buffer, and each subset was sorted in triplicate. To exclude memory contaminants, naive CD8+ T cells were stringently defined as CD45RO-CCR7+CD27+CD95-. Standard density gradient centrifugation was used to isolate peripheral blood mononuclear cells from buffy coats. Naive CXCR3-negative and CXCR3-positive CD8+ T cells were flow-sorted on a FACSAria III. An RNeasy Mini Kit was used to extract total RNA from the sorted cells. This sample is drawn from a study of CXCR3-negative and CXCR3-positive naive CD8 T cells (dated by TCRdb to the late 2010s). About the full investigation: Around 140 million TRB reads were obtained in total, roughly 1.5 +/- 0.3 million reads per library. The diversity and physicochemical repertoire analyses included ten to eleven donors pooled from two independent experiments. For the TRBV-TRBJ cluster analysis, the naive subsets came from roughly 5 donors, while the memory cells came from 3 donors. Study-level results and caveats: Because surface CD5, which is linked to self-reactivity in mice, was comparable between the naive subsets, TCR interaction strength was also inferred from TRB CDR3 physicochemical properties. Naive CXCR3-negative and CXCR3-positive cells from the same donor showed similar TRBV-TRBJ usage, whereas memory cells showed distinct patterns. Compared with CXCR3-negative naive cells, CXCR3-positive naive cells had TRB CDR3s with higher hydrophobicity (lower Kidera factor 4), lower energy, and higher strength and volume indices. Comparably high repertoire diversity was found in both naive subsets, whereas much lower repertoire diversity was found in memory CD8+ T cells. Freshly isolated PBMCs were used for most assays because CXCR3 expression partially decreased after cryopreservation.

The source of this sequence is a human donor in good health. Some clones in this sample may be carry-over from other donors' samples. Sequenced: naive CXCR3- CD8+ T cells from blood. This specimen's cell subset or site label, per the study, means: CD45RO-CCR7+CD27+CD95- naive CD8+ T cells lacking CXCR3 (TNR3-). The sequence joins TRBV6-1 to TRBJ2-1; the TRBD1 assignment by TCRdb is unverifiable without DNA. Here the CDR3 is given as CASTEADPGSYNEQFF.